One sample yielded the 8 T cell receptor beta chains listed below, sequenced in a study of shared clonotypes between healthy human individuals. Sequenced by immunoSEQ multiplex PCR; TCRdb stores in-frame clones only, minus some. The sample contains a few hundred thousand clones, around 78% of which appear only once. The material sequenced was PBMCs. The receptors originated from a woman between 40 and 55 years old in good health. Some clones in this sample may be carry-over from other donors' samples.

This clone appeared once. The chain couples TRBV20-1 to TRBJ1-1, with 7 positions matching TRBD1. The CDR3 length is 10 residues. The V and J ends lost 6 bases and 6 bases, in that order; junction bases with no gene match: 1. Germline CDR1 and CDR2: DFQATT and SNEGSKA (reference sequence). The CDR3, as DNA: TGCAGTGCAACAGGGGCTGAAGCTTTCTTT. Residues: CSATGAEAFF.

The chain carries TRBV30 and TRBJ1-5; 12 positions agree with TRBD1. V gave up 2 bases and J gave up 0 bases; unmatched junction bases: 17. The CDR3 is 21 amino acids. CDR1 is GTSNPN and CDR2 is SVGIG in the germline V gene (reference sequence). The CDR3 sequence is CAWSSSPTGQGARVSNQPQHF. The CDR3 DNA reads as TGTGCCTGGAGTTCTTCCCCGACGGGACAGGGGGCAAGGGTTAGCAATCAGCCCCAGCATTTT.

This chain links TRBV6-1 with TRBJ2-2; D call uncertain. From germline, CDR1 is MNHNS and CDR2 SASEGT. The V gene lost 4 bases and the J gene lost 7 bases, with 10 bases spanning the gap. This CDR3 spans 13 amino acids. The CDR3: CASSGQLGGELFF. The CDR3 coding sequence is TGTGCCAGCAGTGGCCAGCTGGGCGGGGAGCTGTTTTTT.

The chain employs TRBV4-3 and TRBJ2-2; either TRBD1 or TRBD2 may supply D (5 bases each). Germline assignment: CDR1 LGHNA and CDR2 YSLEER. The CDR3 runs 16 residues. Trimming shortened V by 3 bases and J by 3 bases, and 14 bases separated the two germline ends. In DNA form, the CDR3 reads TGCGCCAGCAGCCACCTTCCGGGACCTCACACCGGGGAGCTGTTTTTT. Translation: CASSHLPGPHTGELFF.

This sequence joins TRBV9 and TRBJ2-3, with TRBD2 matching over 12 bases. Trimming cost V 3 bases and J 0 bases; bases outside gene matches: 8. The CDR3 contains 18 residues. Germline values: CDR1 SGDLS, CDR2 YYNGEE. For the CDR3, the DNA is TGTGCCAGCAGCGCACCGACTAGCGGGGGAATTAGCACAGATACGCAGTATTTT. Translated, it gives CASSAPTSGGISTDTQYF.

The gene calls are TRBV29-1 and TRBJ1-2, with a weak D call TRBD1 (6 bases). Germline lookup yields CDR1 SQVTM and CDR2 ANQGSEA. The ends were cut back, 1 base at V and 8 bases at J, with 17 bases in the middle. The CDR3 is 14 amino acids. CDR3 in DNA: TGCAGCGTTGAAGTAGGACAGTCAACGGGAGGCTACACCTTC. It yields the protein CSVEVGQSTGGYTF.

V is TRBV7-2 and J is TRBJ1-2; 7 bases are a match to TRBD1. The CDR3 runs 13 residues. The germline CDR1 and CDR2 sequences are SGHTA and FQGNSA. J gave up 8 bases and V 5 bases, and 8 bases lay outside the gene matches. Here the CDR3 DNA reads TGTGCCAGCAGCCGCAATCAGGGGGGAGGCTACACCTTC. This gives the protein CASSRNQGGGYTF. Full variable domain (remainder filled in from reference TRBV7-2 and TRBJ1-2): GAGVSQSPSNKVTEKGKDVELRCDPISGHTALYWYRQSLGQGLEFLIYFQGNSAPDKSGLPSDRFSAERTGGSVSTLTIQRTQQEDSAVYLCASSRNQGGGYTFGSGTRLTVV.

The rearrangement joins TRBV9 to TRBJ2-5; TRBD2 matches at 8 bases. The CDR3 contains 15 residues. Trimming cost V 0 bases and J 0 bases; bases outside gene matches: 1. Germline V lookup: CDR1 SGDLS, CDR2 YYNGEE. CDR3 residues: CASSVGSGDQETQYF. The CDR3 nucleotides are TGTGCCAGCAGCGTAGGTAGCGGGGACCAAGAGACCCAGTACTTC.